The 27 T cell receptor beta chains presented below share a single source sample, sequenced in a study of blood T cell repertoires in COVID-19. Generated by immunoSEQ multiplex PCR, the TCRdb table keeps only in-frame clones and is missing some. Of about 270,000 clones in the sample, about 85% were seen once. The sample taken for sequencing was PBMCs or T cells enriched from blood (not recorded which). These receptors originate from a woman between 50 and 59 years old who had recovered from COVID-19.

This rearrangement joins TRBV20-1 to TRBJ2-7, with TRBD1 matching over 7 bases. V lost 3 bases to trimming and J lost 4 bases; unmatched junction nucleotides: 9. This CDR3 contains 14 residues. Germline V gene data show CDR1 as DFQATT and CDR2 as SNEGSKA (reference sequence). CDR3 region: CSASKGALGYEQYF. CDR3 nucleotide sequence: TGCAGTGCTAGTAAGGGGGCCCTTGGATACGAGCAGTACTTC.

This clone has just one count. This chain connects TRBV27 to TRBJ1-5; the match to TRBD1 covers 8 bases. CDR3 length equals 14 residues. CDR1 MNHEY and CDR2 SMNVEV come from the germline V gene (reference sequence). After removal of 4 bases from V and 4 bases from J, the junction contained 3 bases not matched to a gene. The DNA of the CDR3 is TGTGCCAGCAGTTCCCGGACAGGGAATCAGCCCCAGCATTTT. It translates to CASSSRTGNQPQHF.

V usage is TRBV19 and J usage is TRBJ1-5, with D hard to call. V was clipped by 7 bases and J by 2 bases, with 15 bases between them. The CDR3 length is 15 residues. Per the germline V gene, CDR1 is LNHDA and CDR2 is SQIVND (reference sequence). The CDR3 is CASTPRFWGNQPQHF. The CDR3 DNA follows: TGTGCCAGTACCCCGAGGTTTTGGGGCAATCAGCCCCAGCATTTT. The full variable domain, rest sourced from reference TRBV19 and TRBJ1-5, is DGGITQSPKYLFRKEGQNVTLSCEQNLNHDAMYWYRQDPGQGLRLIYYSQIVNDFQKGDIAEGYSVSREKKESFPLTVTSAQKNPTAFYLCASTPRFWGNQPQHFGDGTRLSIL.

This sequence joins TRBV12-3 or TRBV12-4 and TRBJ2-1; 11 bases are shared with TRBD1. J was trimmed by 15 bases and V by 7 bases; bases with no gene match: 8. This CDR3 contains 12 residues. The CDR3 DNA reads TGTGCCAGCACCCGGGCGGGGACAGGGGGGTTCTTC. Protein product: CASTRAGTGGFF.

The CDR3: CASSLPGLAGNTGELFF. CDR3 DNA sequence: TGTGCCAGCAGCCTACCGGGACTAGCGGGTAACACCGGGGAGCTGTTTTTT. The chain is built from TRBV4-2 and TRBJ2-2; TRBD2 matches 12 bases. V trimming: 4 bases; J trimming: 2 bases; junction bases outside the gene matches: 5. Germline-derived CDR1 and CDR2 are LGHNA and YNFKEQ. The length of the CDR3 is 17 residues.

This sequence joins TRBV19 and TRBJ1-1, with D uncertain. V gave up 3 bases and J gave up 0 bases, with 14 bases separating them. Germline loops: CDR1 LNHDA, CDR2 SQIVND (reference sequence). The CDR3 has 16 residues. This CDR3 is CASSILSATVNTEAFF. DNA of the CDR3: TGTGCCAGTAGTATCTTGTCGGCTACAGTGAACACTGAAGCTTTCTTT.

This chain uses TRBV3-1 (or the pseudogene TRBV3-2) with TRBJ2-1; 8 bases map to TRBD2. The V gene's germline CDR1 is LGHDT and CDR2 YNNKEL (reference sequence). After removal of 1 base from V and 3 bases from J, the junction contained 8 bases not matched to a gene. CDR3 length equals 17 residues. This chain's CDR3 is CASSQGPAGVYYNEQFF. CDR3 DNA sequence: TGTGCCAGCAGCCAAGGCCCAGCGGGAGTATACTACAATGAGCAGTTCTTC.

In the case of this clone: In the same sample, other DNA sequences code for this CDR3. The chain employs TRBV28 and TRBJ2-6; 8 bases are shared with TRBD1. Germline CDR1 reads MDHEN; CDR2 reads SYDVKM. This CDR3 is built from 15 residues. V was clipped by 4 bases and J by 2 bases; unmatched bases: 1. CDR3 residues: CASSSQGAGANVLTF. The DNA for the CDR3 is TGTGCCAGCAGTTCACAGGGGGCTGGGGCCAACGTCCTGACTTTC.

A few counts support this clone. The chain carries TRBV19 and TRBJ1-1; D is ambiguous. The CDR3 extends over 14 amino acids. With 7 bases removed from V and 2 bases from J, the gap between germline ends came to 14 bases. In germline, CDR1 is LNHDA, CDR2 SQIVND (reference sequence). This CDR3 reads CASKGRQVNTEAFF. As DNA, the CDR3 is TGTGCCAGTAAAGGTCGTCAGGTAAACACTGAAGCTTTCTTT.

The V call is TRBV27, the J call TRBJ2-1, with 8 bases lining up with TRBD2. V lost 6 bases to trimming and J lost 4 bases; unmatched junction nucleotides: 5. Germline V CDR1 and CDR2: MNHEY, SMNVEV (reference sequence). The CDR3 length is 14 residues. CDR3: CASSGLAKYNEQFF. CDR3 sequence (DNA): TGTGCCAGCAGCGGACTAGCCAAGTACAATGAGCAGTTCTTC.

The chain uses TRBV28 and TRBJ2-2; possible D gene TRBD1, 5 bases. In germline, CDR1 is MDHEN, CDR2 SYDVKM. The V end was cut by 11 bases, the J end by 1 base, with 14 bases between. The CDR3 is 14 amino acids. DNA of the CDR3: TGTGCCGGGGCGTCACGGCTGAACACCGGGGAGCTGTTTTTT. Residues: CAGASRLNTGELFF.

The CDR3 region is CAMAGQANTEAFF. In DNA form, the CDR3 reads TGTGCCATGGCCGGACAGGCTAACACTGAAGCTTTCTTT. The J gene is TRBJ1-1, the V gene TRBV10-3; 7 bases line up with TRBD1. The CDR3 totals 13 residues. V dropped 9 bases and J dropped 2; count of bases not matched to a gene: 6. In germline, CDR1 is ENHRY, CDR2 SYGVKD.

The chain combines TRBV6-6 with TRBJ1-6; possibly TRBD1 for D (5 bases). The CDR3 spans 15 residues. Trimming cost V 7 bases and J 15 bases, with 25 bases left between them. Germline CDR1 is MNHNY and CDR2 is SVGAGI (reference sequence). CDR3 DNA: TGTGCCAGCAACAATCAGGGCTTATCAGGGTCAAGCCTCCACTTT. The encoded protein is CASNNQGLSGSSLHF.

The chain is built from TRBV20-1 and TRBJ2-1; D is ambiguous. Germline loops: CDR1 DFQATT, CDR2 SNEGSKA (reference sequence). The CDR3 covers 11 residues. Trimming stripped 0 bases from V and 8 bases from J, with 5 bases between. Here the CDR3 DNA reads TGCAGTGCTAGAGATCATCATGAGCAGTTCTTC. Its translation is CSARDHHEQFF.

The V call is TRBV29-1, the J call TRBJ2-1; weak D call: TRBD1 (5 bases). Trimming stripped 0 bases from V and 8 bases from J, with 11 bases between. CDR3 size: 13 residues. The germline V gene has CDR1 SQVTM and CDR2 ANQGSEA. The CDR3 sequence is CSVEEWLGDEQFF. CDR3 in DNA: TGCAGCGTTGAAGAGTGGCTAGGGGATGAGCAGTTCTTC.

The rearrangement uses TRBV18 and TRBJ1-4; the match to TRBD1 covers 8 bases. The junction had 4 bases not matched to a gene; V was cut back by 4 bases and J by 0 bases. The germline V gene encodes CDR1 KGHSH and CDR2 LQKENI. The CDR3 is 16 amino acids. DNA of the CDR3: TGTGCCAGCTCACTAACAGGGGGATCAACTAATGAAAAACTGTTTTTT. Translation gives CASSLTGGSTNEKLFF.

J is TRBJ1-3 and V is TRBV3-1 (or the pseudogene TRBV3-2); D gene ambiguous. V was cut by 5 bases and J by 2 bases, with 10 bases left in between. Germline V gene sequence: CDR1 LGHDT, CDR2 YNNKEL (reference sequence). The length of the CDR3 is 14 residues. CDR3 residues: CASSMRAAGNTIYF. CDR3 nucleotide sequence: TGTGCCAGCAGCATGAGGGCCGCTGGAAACACCATATATTTT.

In this sample, this clone turned up once. The V gene is TRBV19, the J gene TRBJ2-4; perhaps TRBD2 as D (7 bases). The CDR3 is made up of 17 amino acids. Germline V gives CDR1 LNHDA, CDR2 SQIVND (reference sequence). With 6 bases removed from V and 2 bases from J, the gap between germline ends came to 20 bases. CDR3 sequence: CASSDGGGGGTKNIQYF. The CDR3 nucleotides are TGTGCCAGTAGCGACGGGGGTGGCGGGGGCACCAAAAACATTCAGTACTTC. Using reference TRBV19 and TRBJ2-4 for the parts outside the CDR3, the full variable domain is DGGITQSPKYLFRKEGQNVTLSCEQNLNHDAMYWYRQDPGQGLRLIYYSQIVNDFQKGDIAEGYSVSREKKESFPLTVTSAQKNPTAFYLCASSDGGGGGTKNIQYFGAGTRLSVL.

About this clone: The same CDR3 is also encoded by other DNA sequences in this sample. This rearrangement joins TRBV2 to TRBJ1-5; no definite D call. Trimming shortened V by 4 bases and J by 2 bases, and 6 bases separated the two germline ends. The CDR3 length is 13 residues. CDR1 and CDR2 (germline): SNHLY, FYNNEI. The CDR3: CASSGSGNQPQHF. The CDR3 DNA reads as TGTGCCAGCAGTGGATCGGGCAATCAGCCCCAGCATTTT.

The rearrangement joins TRBV5-1 to TRBJ1-4, with 10 bases aligning to TRBD1. Germline V gene sequence: CDR1 SGHRS, CDR2 YFSETQ. CDR3 length: 15 amino acids. Losses at the gene ends were 0 bases for V and 4 bases for J; bases not matched to a gene: 0. CDR3 sequence: CASSLGDRGNEKLFF. CDR3 bases: TGCGCCAGCAGCTTGGGGGACAGGGGTAATGAAAAACTGTTTTTT.

The chain recombines TRBV7-9 with TRBJ2-5, with D unclear. V lost 5 bases to trimming and J lost 4 bases, with 8 bases between them. Germline V gene sequence: CDR1 SEHNR, CDR2 FQNEAQ (reference sequence). The CDR3 totals 12 residues. The CDR3 DNA reads TGTGCCAGCAGCAGACAAACAGAGACCCAGTACTTC. This encodes CASSRQTETQYF.

The genes are TRBV5-6 and TRBJ1-6; D might be TRBD1 (5 bases). CDR1 and CDR2 from the germline V gene are SGHDT and YYEEEE. The CDR3 length is 16 residues. Trimming took off 4 bases at V and 1 base at J, with 12 bases between the two ends. CDR3 nucleotide sequence: TGTGCCAGCAGCCTAGTACGGGGGTCCTATAATTCACCCCTCCACTTT. It encodes CASSLVRGSYNSPLHF.

Written as DNA, the CDR3 is TGTGCCAGCAGTTGGCACACCATATATTTT. Protein sequence: CASSWHTIYF. The rearrangement links TRBV2 to TRBJ1-3; D remains unclear. Trimming took 5 bases from V and 8 from J, leaving 4 bases between them. CDR1 is SNHLY, CDR2 FYNNEI, per germline. The CDR3 has 10 residues.

This chain uses TRBV28 with TRBJ2-7; the match to TRBD2 covers 9 bases. The CDR3 is 16 residues long. Germline V gives CDR1 MDHEN, CDR2 SYDVKM. The J segment lost 2 bases and the V segment lost 4 bases, leaving 9 bases of the junction unmatched. The CDR3 coding sequence is TGTGCCAGCAGTTCATCCGGGACTAGCAACCCCTACGAGCAGTACTTC. It translates to CASSSSGTSNPYEQYF.

J is TRBJ2-1 and V is TRBV6-6; no definite D call. The CDR3 consists of 14 residues. In germline, CDR1 is MNHNY, CDR2 SVGAGI (reference sequence). Trimming removed 0 bases at V and 10 bases at J, with 13 bases between. CDR3 coding DNA: TGTGCCAGCAGTTACTCAGCCAGGTTAGACGAGCAGTTCTTC. This translates into CASSYSARLDEQFF.

J is TRBJ1-4 and V is TRBV20-1; D not certain. There are 15 residues in the CDR3. Trimming stripped 3 bases from V and 2 bases from J, with 13 bases between. Germline values: CDR1 DFQATT, CDR2 SNEGSKA (reference sequence). In DNA form, the CDR3 reads TGCAGTGCTAGTAATCCCGGTCGTACTAATGAAAAACTGTTTTTT. This encodes CSASNPGRTNEKLFF.

The V and J genes are TRBV7-8 and TRBJ1-1, with a possible D match to TRBD1 (5 bases). The germline V and J ends were trimmed by 1 base and 7 bases, with 10 bases remaining between them. Germline lookup yields CDR1 SGHVS and CDR2 FQNEAQ. The CDR3 spans 13 residues. The chain's CDR3 is CASSLGRELEAFF. Here the CDR3 DNA reads TGTGCCAGCAGCTTAGGCAGGGAACTTGAAGCTTTCTTT.